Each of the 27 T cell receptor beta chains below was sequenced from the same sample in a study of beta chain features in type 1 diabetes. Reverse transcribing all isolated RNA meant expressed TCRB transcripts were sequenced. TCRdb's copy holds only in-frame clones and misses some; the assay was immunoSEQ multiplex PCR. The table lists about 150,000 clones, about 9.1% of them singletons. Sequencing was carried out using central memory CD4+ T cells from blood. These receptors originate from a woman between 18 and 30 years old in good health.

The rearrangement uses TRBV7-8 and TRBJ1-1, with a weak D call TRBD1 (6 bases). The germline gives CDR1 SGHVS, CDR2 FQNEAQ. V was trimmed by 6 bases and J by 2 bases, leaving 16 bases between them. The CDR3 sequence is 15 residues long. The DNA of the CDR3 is TGTGCCAGCAGAAGGGTCGGACAGAGTAACACTGAAGCTTTCTTT. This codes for CASRRVGQSNTEAFF.

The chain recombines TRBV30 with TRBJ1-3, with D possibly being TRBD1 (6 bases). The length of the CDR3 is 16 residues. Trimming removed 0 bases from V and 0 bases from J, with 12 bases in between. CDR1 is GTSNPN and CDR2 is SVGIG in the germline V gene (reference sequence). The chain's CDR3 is CAWSVGDTRSGNTIYF. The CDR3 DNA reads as TGTGCCTGGAGTGTGGGGGACACCCGCTCTGGAAACACCATATATTTT.

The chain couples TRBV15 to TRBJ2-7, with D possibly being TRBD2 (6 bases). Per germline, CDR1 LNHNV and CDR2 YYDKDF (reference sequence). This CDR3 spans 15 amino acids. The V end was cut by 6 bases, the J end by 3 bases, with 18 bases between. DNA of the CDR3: TGTGCCACCAGGTTACCGGGGGACCCACTCTACGAGCAGTACTTC. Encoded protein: CATRLPGDPLYEQYF.

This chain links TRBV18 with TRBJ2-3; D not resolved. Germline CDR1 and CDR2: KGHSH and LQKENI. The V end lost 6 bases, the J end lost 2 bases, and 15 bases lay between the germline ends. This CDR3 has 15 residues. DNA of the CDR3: TGTGCCAGCTCTCTGGCCGCAAGTAACACAGATACGCAGTATTTT. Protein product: CASSLAASNTDTQYF.

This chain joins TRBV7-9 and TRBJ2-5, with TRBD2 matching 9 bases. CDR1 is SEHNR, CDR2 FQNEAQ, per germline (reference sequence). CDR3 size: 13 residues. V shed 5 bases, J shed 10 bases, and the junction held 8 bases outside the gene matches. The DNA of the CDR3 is TGTGCCAGCAGCACTAGGGAGACTAGCGGCCAGTACTTC. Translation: CASSTRETSGQYF.

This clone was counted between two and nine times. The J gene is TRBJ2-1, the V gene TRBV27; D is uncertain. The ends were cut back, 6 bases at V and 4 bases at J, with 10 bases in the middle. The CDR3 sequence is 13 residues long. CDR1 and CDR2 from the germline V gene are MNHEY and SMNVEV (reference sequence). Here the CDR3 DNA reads TGTGCCAGCAGGGGCCATGGGTACAATGAGCAGTTCTTC. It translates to CASRGHGYNEQFF.

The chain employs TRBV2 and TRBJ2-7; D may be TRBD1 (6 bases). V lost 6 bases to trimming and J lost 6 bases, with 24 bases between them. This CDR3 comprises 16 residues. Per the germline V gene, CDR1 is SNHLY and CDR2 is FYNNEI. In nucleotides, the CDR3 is TGTGCCAGCAGGCGGACAGTCGAACCCTTAGGGAGCGAGCAGTACTTC. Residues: CASRRTVEPLGSEQYF. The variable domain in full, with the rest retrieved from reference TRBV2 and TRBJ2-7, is EPEVTQTPSHQVTQMGQEVILRCVPISNHLYFYWYRQILGQKVEFLVSFYNNEISEKSEIFDDQFSVERPDGSNFTLKIRSTKLEDSAMYFCASRRTVEPLGSEQYFGPGTRLTVT.

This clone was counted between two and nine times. Here the CDR3 reads CASKEDGSTDTQYF. CDR3 bases: TGTGCCAGCAAGGAGGACGGGAGCACAGATACGCAGTATTTT. The rearrangement links TRBV2 to TRBJ2-3; maybe TRBD2 (5 bases). The CDR3 is 14 amino acids. V was clipped by 7 bases and J by 0 bases, with 11 bases between them. Germline V lookup: CDR1 SNHLY, CDR2 FYNNEI.

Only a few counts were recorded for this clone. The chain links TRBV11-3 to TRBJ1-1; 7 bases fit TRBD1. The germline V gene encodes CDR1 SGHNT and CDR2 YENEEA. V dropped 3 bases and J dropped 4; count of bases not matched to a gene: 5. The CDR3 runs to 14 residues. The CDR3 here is CASSFTGEGTEAFF. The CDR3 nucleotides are TGTGCCAGCAGCTTTACAGGGGAAGGCACTGAAGCTTTCTTT.

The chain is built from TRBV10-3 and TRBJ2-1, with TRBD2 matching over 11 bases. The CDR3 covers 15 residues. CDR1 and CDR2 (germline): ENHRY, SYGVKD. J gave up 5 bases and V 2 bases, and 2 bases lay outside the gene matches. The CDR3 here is CAISERLAGNNEQFF. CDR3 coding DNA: TGTGCCATCAGTGAGCGACTAGCGGGAAACAATGAGCAGTTCTTC.

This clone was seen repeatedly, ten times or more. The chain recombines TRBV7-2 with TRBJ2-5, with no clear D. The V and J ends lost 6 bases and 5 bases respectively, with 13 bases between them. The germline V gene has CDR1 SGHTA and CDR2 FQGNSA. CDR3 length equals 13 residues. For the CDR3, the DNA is TGTGCCAGCAGTGCCGGCCTGCGGGAGACCCAGTACTTC. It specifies CASSAGLRETQYF.

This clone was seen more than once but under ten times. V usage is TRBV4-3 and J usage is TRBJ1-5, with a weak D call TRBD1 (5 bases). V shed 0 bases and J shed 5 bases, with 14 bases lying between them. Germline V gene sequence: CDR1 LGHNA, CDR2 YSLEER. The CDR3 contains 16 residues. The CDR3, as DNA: TGCGCCAGCAGCCAAGACCTCGGGGGGGACCATCAGCCCCAGCATTTT. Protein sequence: CASSQDLGGDHQPQHF.

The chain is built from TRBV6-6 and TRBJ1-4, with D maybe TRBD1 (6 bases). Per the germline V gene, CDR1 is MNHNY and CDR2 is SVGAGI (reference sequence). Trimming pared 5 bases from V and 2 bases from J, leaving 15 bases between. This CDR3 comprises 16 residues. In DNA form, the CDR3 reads TGTGCCAGCAGTACTAACACAGGGAGTACTAATGAAAAACTGTTTTTT. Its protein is CASSTNTGSTNEKLFF.

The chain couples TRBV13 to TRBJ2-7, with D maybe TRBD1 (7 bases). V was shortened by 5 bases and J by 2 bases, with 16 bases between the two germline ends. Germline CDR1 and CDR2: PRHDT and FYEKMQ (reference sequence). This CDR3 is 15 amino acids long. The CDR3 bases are TGTGCCAGCAGCCCTCGACAGGGACTCACCTACGAGCAGTACTTC. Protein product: CASSPRQGLTYEQYF. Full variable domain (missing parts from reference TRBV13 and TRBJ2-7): AAGVIQSPRHLIKEKRETATLKCYPIPRHDTVYWYQQGPGQDPQFLISFYEKMQSDKGSIPDRFSAQQFSDYHSELNMSSLELGDSALYFCASSPRQGLTYEQYFGPGTRLTVT.

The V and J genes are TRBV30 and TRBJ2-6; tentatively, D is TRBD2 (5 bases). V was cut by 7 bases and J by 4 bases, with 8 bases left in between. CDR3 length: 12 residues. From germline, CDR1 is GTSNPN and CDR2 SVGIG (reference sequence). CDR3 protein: CASPGGANVLTF. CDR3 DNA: TGTGCCTCCCCGGGGGGGGCCAACGTCCTGACTTTC.

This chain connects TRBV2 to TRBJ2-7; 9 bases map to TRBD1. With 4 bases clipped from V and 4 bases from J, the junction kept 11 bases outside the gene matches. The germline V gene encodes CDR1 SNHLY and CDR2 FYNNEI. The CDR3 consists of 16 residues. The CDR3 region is CASSGGPGTGSYEQYF. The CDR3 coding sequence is TGTGCCAGCAGTGGCGGCCCAGGGACAGGGTCTTACGAGCAGTACTTC.

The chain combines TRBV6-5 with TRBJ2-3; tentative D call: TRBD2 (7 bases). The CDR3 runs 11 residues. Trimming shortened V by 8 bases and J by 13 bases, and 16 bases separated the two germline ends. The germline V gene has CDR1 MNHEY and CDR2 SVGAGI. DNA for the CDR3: TGTGCCAGCCACATGGGGGGGCTGAAGTATTTT. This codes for CASHMGGLKYF.

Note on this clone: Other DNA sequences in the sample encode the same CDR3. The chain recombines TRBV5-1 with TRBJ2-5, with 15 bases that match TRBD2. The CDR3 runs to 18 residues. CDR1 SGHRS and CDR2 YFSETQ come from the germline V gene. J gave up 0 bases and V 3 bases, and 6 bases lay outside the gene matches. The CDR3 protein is CASSSGLAGGSYQETQYF. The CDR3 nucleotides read TGCGCCAGCAGCTCGGGACTAGCGGGGGGTTCGTACCAAGAGACCCAGTACTTC.

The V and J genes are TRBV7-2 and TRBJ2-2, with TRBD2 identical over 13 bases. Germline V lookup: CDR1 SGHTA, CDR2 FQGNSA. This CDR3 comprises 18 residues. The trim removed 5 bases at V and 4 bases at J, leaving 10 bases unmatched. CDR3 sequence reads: CASSPKTSGGAGTGELFF. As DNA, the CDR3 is TGTGCCAGCAGCCCAAAAACTAGCGGGGGGGCCGGCACCGGGGAGCTGTTTTTT.

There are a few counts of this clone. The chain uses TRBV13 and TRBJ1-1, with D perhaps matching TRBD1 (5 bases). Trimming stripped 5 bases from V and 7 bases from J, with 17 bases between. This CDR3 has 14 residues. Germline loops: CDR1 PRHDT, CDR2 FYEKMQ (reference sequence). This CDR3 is CASSRRQGLYEAFF. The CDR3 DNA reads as TGTGCCAGCAGCCGACGGCAGGGACTTTATGAAGCTTTCTTT.

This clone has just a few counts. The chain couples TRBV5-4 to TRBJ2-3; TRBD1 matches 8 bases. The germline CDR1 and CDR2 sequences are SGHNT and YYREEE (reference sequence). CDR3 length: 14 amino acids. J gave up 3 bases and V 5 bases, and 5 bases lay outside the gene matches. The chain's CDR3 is CASSRDRGTDTQYF. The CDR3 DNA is TGTGCCAGCAGTAGAGACAGGGGTACAGATACGCAGTATTTT.

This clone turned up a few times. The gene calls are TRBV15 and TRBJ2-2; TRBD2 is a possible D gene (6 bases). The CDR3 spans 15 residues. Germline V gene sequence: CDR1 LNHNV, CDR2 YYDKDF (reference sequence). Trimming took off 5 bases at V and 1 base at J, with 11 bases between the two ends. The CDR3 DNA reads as TGTGCCACCAGCCGGGGGAATCGGAACACCGGGGAGCTGTTTTTT. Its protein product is CATSRGNRNTGELFF.

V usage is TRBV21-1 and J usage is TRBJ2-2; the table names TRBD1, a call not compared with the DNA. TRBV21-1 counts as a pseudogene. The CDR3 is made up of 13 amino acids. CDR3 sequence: CAAGTGGTGELFF. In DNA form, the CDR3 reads TGTGCCGCAGGGACAGGAGGAACCGGGGAGCTGTTTTTT.

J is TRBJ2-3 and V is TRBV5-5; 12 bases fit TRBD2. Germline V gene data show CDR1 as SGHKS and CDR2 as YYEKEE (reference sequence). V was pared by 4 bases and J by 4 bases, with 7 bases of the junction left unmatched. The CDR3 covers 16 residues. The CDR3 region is CASSQDLAGGPDTQYF. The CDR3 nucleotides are TGTGCCAGCAGCCAAGATCTAGCGGGAGGGCCAGATACGCAGTATTTT.

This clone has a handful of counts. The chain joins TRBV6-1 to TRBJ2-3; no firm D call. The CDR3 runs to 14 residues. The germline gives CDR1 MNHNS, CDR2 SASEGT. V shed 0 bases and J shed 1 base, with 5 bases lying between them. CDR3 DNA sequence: TGTGCCAGCAGTGAAGCGCGTGGCACAGATACGCAGTATTTT. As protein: CASSEARGTDTQYF.

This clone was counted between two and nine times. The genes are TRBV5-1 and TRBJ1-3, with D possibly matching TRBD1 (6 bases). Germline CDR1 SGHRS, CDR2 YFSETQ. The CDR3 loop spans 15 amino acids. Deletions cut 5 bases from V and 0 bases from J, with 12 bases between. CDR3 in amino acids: CASRAGADSGNTIYF. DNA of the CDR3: TGCGCCAGCAGGGCAGGGGCAGACTCTGGAAACACCATATATTTT.

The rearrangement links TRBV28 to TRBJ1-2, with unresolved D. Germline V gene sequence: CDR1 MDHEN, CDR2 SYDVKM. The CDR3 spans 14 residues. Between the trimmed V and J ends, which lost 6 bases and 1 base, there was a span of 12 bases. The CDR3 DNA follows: TGTGCCAGCAGCCCAGTACAGATTAACTATGGCTACACCTTC. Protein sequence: CASSPVQINYGYTF.